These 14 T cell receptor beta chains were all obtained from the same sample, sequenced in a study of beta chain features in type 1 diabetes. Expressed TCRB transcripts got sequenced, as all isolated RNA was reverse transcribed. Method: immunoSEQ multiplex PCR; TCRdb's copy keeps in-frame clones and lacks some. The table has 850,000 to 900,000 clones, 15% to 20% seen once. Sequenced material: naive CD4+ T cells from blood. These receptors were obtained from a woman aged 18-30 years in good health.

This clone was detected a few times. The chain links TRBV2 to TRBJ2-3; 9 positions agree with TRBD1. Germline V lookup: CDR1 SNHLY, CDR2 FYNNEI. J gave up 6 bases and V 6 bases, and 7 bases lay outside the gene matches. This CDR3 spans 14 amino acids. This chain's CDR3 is CASRDRGAVDTQYF. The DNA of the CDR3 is TGTGCCAGCAGGGACAGGGGAGCTGTGGATACGCAGTATTTT.

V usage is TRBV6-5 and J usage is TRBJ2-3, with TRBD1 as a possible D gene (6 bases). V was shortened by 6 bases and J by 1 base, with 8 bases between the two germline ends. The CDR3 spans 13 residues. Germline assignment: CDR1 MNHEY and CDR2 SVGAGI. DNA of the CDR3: TGTGCCAGCAGCCGGACAGGCACAGATACGCAGTATTTT. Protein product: CASSRTGTDTQYF.

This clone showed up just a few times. The CDR3 DNA is TGTGCCAGCTCACTTTTTACCGCCGGGACTAGCGGGAATGAGCAGTTCTTC. This codes for CASSLFTAGTSGNEQFF. The genes are TRBV18 and TRBJ2-1; 12 bases line up with TRBD2. This CDR3 has 17 residues. Germline V gene data show CDR1 as KGHSH and CDR2 as LQKENI. With 4 bases clipped from V and 7 bases from J, the junction kept 11 bases outside the gene matches.

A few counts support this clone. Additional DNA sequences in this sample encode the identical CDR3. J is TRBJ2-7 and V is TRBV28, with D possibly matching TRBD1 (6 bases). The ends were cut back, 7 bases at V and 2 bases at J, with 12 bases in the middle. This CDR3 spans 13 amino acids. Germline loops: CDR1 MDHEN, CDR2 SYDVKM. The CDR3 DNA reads TGTGCCAGCACCCTGGCAGGGGCCTACGAGCAGTACTTC. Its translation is CASTLAGAYEQYF. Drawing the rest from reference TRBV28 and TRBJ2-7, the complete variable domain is DVKVTQSSRYLVKRTGEKVFLECVQDMDHENMFWYRQDPGLGLRLIYFSYDVKMKEKGDIPEGYSVSREKKERFSLILESASTNQTSMYLCASTLAGAYEQYFGPGTRLTVT.

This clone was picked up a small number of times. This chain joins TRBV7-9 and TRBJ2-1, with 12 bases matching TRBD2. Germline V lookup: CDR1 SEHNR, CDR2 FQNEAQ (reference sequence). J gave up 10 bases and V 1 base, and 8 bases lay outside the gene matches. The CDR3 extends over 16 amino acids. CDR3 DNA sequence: TGTGCCAGCAGCTTAGGTCGTTCTAGCGGGAGGGGAGAGCAGTTCTTC. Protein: CASSLGRSSGRGEQFF.

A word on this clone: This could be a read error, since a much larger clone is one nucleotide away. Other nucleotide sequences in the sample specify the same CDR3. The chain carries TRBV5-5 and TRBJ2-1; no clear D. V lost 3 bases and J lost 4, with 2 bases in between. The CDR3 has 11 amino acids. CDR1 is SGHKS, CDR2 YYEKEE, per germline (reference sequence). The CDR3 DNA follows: TGTGCCAGCAGCTCTTACAATGAGCAGTTCTTC. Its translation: CASSSYNEQFF.

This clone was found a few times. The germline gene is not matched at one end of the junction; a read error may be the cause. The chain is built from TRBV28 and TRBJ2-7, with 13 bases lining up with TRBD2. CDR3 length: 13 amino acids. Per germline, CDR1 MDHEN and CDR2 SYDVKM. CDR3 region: CASTDRTSGRRWF. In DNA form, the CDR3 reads TGTGCCAGCACCGACAGGACTAGCGGGAGAAGGTGGTTC.

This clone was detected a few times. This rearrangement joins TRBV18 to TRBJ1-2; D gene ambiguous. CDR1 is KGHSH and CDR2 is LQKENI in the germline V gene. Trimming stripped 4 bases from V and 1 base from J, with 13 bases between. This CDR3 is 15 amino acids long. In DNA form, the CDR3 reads TGTGCCAGCTCACGCGCAAGCATGGATAACTATGGCTACACCTTC. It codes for CASSRASMDNYGYTF.

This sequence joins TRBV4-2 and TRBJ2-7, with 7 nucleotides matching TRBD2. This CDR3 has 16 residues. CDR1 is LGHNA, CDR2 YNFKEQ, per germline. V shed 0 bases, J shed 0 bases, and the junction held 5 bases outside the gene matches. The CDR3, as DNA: TGTGCCAGCAGCCAAGACGCTAGCGGTAACTCCTACGAGCAGTACTTC. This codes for CASSQDASGNSYEQYF.

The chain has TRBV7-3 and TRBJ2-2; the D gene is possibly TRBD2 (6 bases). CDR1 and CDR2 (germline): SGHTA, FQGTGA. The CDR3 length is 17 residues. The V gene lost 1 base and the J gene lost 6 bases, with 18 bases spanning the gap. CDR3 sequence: CASSLNGPAGSSGELFF. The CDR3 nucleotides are TGTGCCAGCAGCTTAAATGGCCCCGCGGGGTCGTCCGGGGAGCTGTTTTTT.

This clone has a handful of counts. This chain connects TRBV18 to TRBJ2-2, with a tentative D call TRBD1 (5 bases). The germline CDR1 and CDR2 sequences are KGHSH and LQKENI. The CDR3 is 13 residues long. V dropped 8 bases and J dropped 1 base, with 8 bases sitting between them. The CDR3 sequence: CASKGQNTGELFF. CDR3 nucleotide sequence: TGTGCCAGCAAAGGACAGAACACCGGGGAGCTGTTTTTT. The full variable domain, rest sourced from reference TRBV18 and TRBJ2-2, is NAGVMQNPRHLVRRRGQEARLRCSPMKGHSHVYWYRQLPEEGLKFMVYLQKENIIDESGMPKERFSAEFPKEGPSILRIQQVVRGDSAAYFCASKGQNTGELFFGEGSRLTVL.

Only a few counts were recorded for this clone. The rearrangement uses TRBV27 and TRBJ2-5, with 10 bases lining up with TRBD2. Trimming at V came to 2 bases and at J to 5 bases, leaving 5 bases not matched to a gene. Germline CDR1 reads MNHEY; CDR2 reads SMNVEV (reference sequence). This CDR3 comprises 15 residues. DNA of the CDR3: TGTGCCAGCAGTTTAACCAGCGGGAGGGGGGAGACCCAGTACTTC. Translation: CASSLTSGRGETQYF.

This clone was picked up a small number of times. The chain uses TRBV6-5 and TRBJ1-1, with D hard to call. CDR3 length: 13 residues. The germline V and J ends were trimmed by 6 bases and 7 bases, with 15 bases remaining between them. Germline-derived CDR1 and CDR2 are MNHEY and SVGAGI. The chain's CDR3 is CASSPRTAVEAFF. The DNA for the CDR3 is TGTGCCAGCAGCCCACGCACAGCCGTTGAAGCTTTCTTT.

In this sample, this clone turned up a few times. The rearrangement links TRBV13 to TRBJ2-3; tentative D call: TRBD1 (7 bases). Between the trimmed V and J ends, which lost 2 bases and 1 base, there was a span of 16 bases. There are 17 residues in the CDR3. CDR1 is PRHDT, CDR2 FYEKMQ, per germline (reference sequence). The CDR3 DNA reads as TGTGCCAGCAGCTTACGCAGGGGGGCCGGGGGCACAGATACGCAGTATTTT. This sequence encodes CASSLRRGAGGTDTQYF.